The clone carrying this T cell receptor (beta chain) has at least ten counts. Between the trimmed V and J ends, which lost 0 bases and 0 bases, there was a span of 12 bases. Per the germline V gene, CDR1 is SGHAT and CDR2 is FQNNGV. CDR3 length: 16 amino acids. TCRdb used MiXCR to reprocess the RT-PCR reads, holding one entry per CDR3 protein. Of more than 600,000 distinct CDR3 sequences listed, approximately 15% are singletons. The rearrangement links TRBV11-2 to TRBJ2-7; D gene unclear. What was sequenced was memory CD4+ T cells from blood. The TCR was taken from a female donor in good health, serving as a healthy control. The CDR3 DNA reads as TGTGCCAGCAGCTTAGATCGGAGCACTTTCTCCTACGAGCAGTACTTC. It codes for CASSLDRSTFSYEQYF. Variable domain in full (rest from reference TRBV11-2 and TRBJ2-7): EAGVAQSPRYKIIEKRQSVAFWCNPISGHATLYWYQQILGQGPKLLIQFQNNGVVDDSQLPKDRFSAERLKGVDSTLKIQPAKLEDSAVYLCASSLDRSTFSYEQYFGPGTRLTVT.